Listed below are T cell receptor beta chains from one sample, sequenced in a study of T cell responses to AZD1222 COVID-19 vaccine. Profiling relied on immunoSEQ multiplex PCR, and the TCRdb table lists in-frame clones only, not all of them. The table includes fewer than 150,000 clones, less than 95% detected once. This sample comprised peripheral blood, obtained on day 0 of AZD1222 vaccination. Receptor source: an adult in good health. CDR3s include the opening cysteine and the closing phenylalanine or tryptophan. The D gene is left open where the match is weak. Clone size, where shown, is once, few, many, or a class for clones that have expanded.

J gene | D gene | V gene | clone size | CDR3 DNA | CDR3 protein
TRBJ1-6 | . | TRBV10-3 | . | TGTGCCATCAGTGAGTCGTTGGGGAACTCCTATAATTCACCCCTCCACTTT | CAISESLGNSYNSPLHF
TRBJ2-1 | TRBD2 | TRBV11-3 | . | TGTGCCAGCAGCTTAGCGGGGGGGAACTACAATGAGCAGTTCTTC | CASSLAGGNYNEQFF
TRBJ2-2 | . | TRBV7-2 | . | TGTGCCAGCAGCCCCGGGTACAGGGTGAACACCGGGGAGCTGTTTTTT | CASSPGYRVNTGELFF
TRBJ1-4 | . | TRBV30 | . | TGTGCCTGGGCCGGACAATTCGAAAAACTGTTTTTT | CAWAGQFEKLFF
TRBJ2-7 | . | TRBV6-4 | . | TGTGCCAGCAGCCCCGCTTGGGGCAGCTTCTACGAGCAGTACTTC | CASSPAWGSFYEQYF
TRBJ1-3 | . | TRBV30 | . | TGTGCCTGGAGTCGGGGACGGGGAAACACCATATATTTT | CAWSRGRGNTIYF
TRBJ1-2 | TRBD1 | TRBV4-1 | . | TGCGCCAGCACCTCGACAGGGAAATATGGCTACACCTTC | CASTSTGKYGYTF
TRBJ2-7 | . | TRBV12-2 | . | TGTGCAAGTCGCGTAACGGGACAGGGATTGTACGAGCAGTACTTC | CASRVTGQGLYEQYF
TRBJ2-7 | TRBD2 | TRBV5-1 | . | TGCGCCAGCAGCTTGGTAGCGGGGAAATACGAGCAGTACTTC | CASSLVAGKYEQYF
TRBJ2-7 | . | TRBV5-8 | . | TGTGCCAGCAGCTTGCGCCAAATCTACGAGCAGTACTTC | CASSLRQIYEQYF
TRBJ1-1 | TRBD1 | TRBV11-2 | . | TGTGCCAGCAGCTCCCTCCGGGACAGGCTTATTAAGAACACTGAAGCTTTCTTT | CASSSLRDRLIKNTEAFF
TRBJ1-4 | . | TRBV4-1 | . | TGCGCCAGCAGCCAAGCCTTGAAAGAAAAACTGTTTTTT | CASSQALKEKLFF
TRBJ1-2 | . | TRBV19 | . | TGTGCCAGTAGTATAGGGGGGGTTGGCTACACCTTC | CASSIGGVGYTF
TRBJ1-5 | . | TRBV7-2 | . | TGTGCCAGCAGCTCCGAGGGTAATCAGCCCCAGCATTTT | CASSSEGNQPQHF
TRBJ1-1 | . | TRBV6-1 | . | TGTGCCAGCAGTGAAAGGACAGATAGGGTACGGTGGGCTGAAGCTTTCTTT | CASSERTDRVRWAEAFF
TRBJ1-4 | . | TRBV19 | . | TGTGCCAGTAGTCCCCGGGTGGGCAGGCTTGAAAAACTGTTTTTT | CASSPRVGRLEKLFF
TRBJ2-2 | . | TRBV4-3 | . | TGCGCCAGCAGCCAAGGCCCTCGTGGGGTCCCCGGGGAGCTGTTTTTT | CASSQGPRGVPGELFF
TRBJ1-6 | . | TRBV12-5 | . | TGTGCTAGTGGTTTGGTAGGGGACCATCGGTTCTATAATTCACCCCTCCACTTT | CASGLVGDHRFYNSPLHF
TRBJ2-5 | . | TRBV19 | . | TGTGCCAGTAGTACCTCCGGGGGAATGCAAGAGACCCAGTACTTC | CASSTSGGMQETQYF
TRBJ1-5 | TRBD1 | TRBV29-1 | . | TGCAGCGTTGAAGAGGGGACAGGTGCTCAGCATTTT | CSVEEGTGAQHF
TRBJ2-3 | . | TRBV19 | . | TGTGCCAGTAGTATCGGAGTCACAGATACGCAGTATTTT | CASSIGVTDTQYF
TRBJ2-5 | TRBD2 | TRBV2 | . | TGTGCCAGCAGCTCAACTAGCGGGGTTAAAAAGTACTTC | CASSSTSGVKKYF
TRBJ1-1 | . | TRBV7-2 | . | TGTGCCAGCAGCTTAAGAACGCGGAACACTGAAGCTTTCTTT | CASSLRTRNTEAFF
TRBJ2-7 | TRBD1 | TRBV7-8 | . | TGTGCCAGCAGCTTTAGTCCCGGGACAGGGGGGAACTCCTACGAGCAGTACTTC | CASSFSPGTGGNSYEQYF
TRBJ2-2 | TRBD1 | TRBV4-2 | . | TGTGCCAGCAGCCTACGACAGGGGGCTACCGGGGAGCTGTTTTTT | CASSLRQGATGELFF
TRBJ1-2 | TRBD1 | TRBV18 | . | TGTGCCAGCTCACCAACGGACAGGGGACAGGTCGGCTACACCTTC | CASSPTDRGQVGYTF
TRBJ1-1 | TRBD1 | TRBV6-5 | few | TGTGCCAGCAGTACGACAGGGGGAGCTTTCTTT | CASSTTGGAFF
TRBJ1-5 | TRBD1 | TRBV18 | . | TGTGCCAGCTCACCCCGGACAGGCGACAATCAGCCCCAGCATTTT | CASSPRTGDNQPQHF
TRBJ2-7 | . | TRBV7-9 | . | TGTGCCAGCAGCTTAGTGACAGCGTACGAGCAGTACTTC | CASSLVTAYEQYF
TRBJ2-2 | TRBD2 | TRBV12-5 | once | TGTGCTAGTGGTTTGGTACGAGACAACGGGGGGTTCACCGGGGAGCTGTTTTTT | CASGLVRDNGGFTGELFF
TRBJ1-4 | TRBD1 | TRBV18 | . | TGTGCCAGCTCACCACGACAGGGAACTAATGAAAAACTGTTTTTT | CASSPRQGTNEKLFF
TRBJ1-3 | . | TRBV7-9 | . | TGTGCCAGCAGCTTAGGCTCCGGGACTTCAAACACCATATATTTT | CASSLGSGTSNTIYF
TRBJ1-2 | . | TRBV6-4 | . | TGTGCCAGCAGTGACTCGAGGGACCTACCTCCCTATGGCTACACCTTC | CASSDSRDLPPYGYTF